The clone carrying this T cell receptor beta chain was detected many times. Time point given: newly diagnosed GD, antithyroid drugs for less than 3 months. The authors made the TCR library using RNA they extracted from PBMCs. Researchers made TCR beta libraries by using iRepertoire HTBI primers and running Arm-PCR on CDR3 regions. MiXCR, run by TCRdb on the multiplex PCR reads, gives a single entry per CDR3 protein. The repertoire holds some 500,000 distinct CDR3 sequences, with more than 15% as singletons. This record comes from a study of regulatory T cells in long-lasting Graves disease. The sample also formed part of further work on T cells in Graves' hyperthyroidism and ophthalmopathy. That source adds: Hyperthyroidism had been newly diagnosed in patients aged 18 to 65, and its duration was under 2 months.

Sequencing used peripheral blood mononuclear cells (PBMCs), obtained at new diagnosis, from a patient treated with antithyroid drugs. The origin of this receptor is a woman in her forties or fifties with Graves disease.

CDR3 sequence (DNA): TGCGCCAGCAGCTCGACGGGACAGGGACCCTACGAGCAGTACTTC. It is translated as CASSSTGQGPYEQYF. The chain combines TRBV5-1 with TRBJ2-7; 9 positions agree with TRBD1. CDR3 length equals 15 residues. V trimming: 3 bases; J trimming: 2 bases; junction bases outside the gene matches: 6. Germline lookup yields CDR1 SGHRS and CDR2 YFSETQ.